The text below deals with one T cell receptor beta chain. The antigen remains unidentified. Time point: pre-sensitization, week 0. The treatment is: therapeutic diphenylcyclopropenone sensitization with weekly scalp DPC. This sample is part of a study of human T cells and chemical hapten exposure. Unique molecular identifiers were linked by the library to individual cDNA molecules. TCRdb processed the RACE reads anew with MiXCR; each CDR3 protein has one entry. The sample has over 70,000 distinct CDR3 sequences, less than 15% seen once. Study outcomes and limitations: TCRs above 1 in 1000 frequency stayed constant with DPC sensitization.

The CDR3 is 15 residues long. Germline-derived CDR1 and CDR2 are LNHDA and SQIVND (reference sequence). V lost 3 bases, J lost 2 bases, and 5 bases stayed unmatched. The TCR sequence derives from a woman between 45 and 60 years old with alopecia areata. Some clones in this sample may be carry-over from other donors' samples. The source was whole blood, collected in connection with sensitization to the hapten diphenylcyclopropenone (DPC). This chain connects TRBV19 to TRBJ2-3; 7 bases map to TRBD2. The CDR3 reads CASSIERDYTDTQYF. Here the CDR3 DNA reads TGTGCCAGTAGTATCGAGCGGGATTACACAGATACGCAGTATTTT.